The rows below give T cell receptor beta chains drawn from one sample of a study of shared clonotypes between healthy human individuals. Produced via immunoSEQ multiplex PCR; TCRdb's table is partial and in-frame only. The data show hundreds of thousands of clones, with about two thirds seen just once and less than 2% held by the top ten. The sequenced sample was memory CD4+ T cells sorted from blood. All receptors derive from a woman aged 30 to 39 in good health. Both conserved end residues are trimmed from each CDR3. A D gene is named only where the DNA matches it firmly.

d_call j_call v_call cdr3_length cdr3_aa
TRBD1 TRBJ2-7 TRBV6-5 13 ASSYSRQGVGEQY
TRBD2 TRBJ2-2 TRBV28 17 ASSFSFRSEREGFGELF
TRBD2 TRBJ2-1 TRBV28 17 ASSSAAGGGLAGVNEQF
TRBD1 TRBJ2-7 TRBV19 13 ASRSSGTGGYEQY
TRBD1 TRBJ2-2 TRBV29-1 11 SVSLTGTGELF
- TRBJ2-2 TRBV11-2 13 ASSSSGEYTGELF
TRBD2 TRBJ2-7 TRBV30 10 ALSLAAKEQY
- TRBJ2-2 TRBV5-1 14 ASKRSGGSNTGELF
- TRBJ1-5 TRBV30 12 AWSPDTKNQPQH
TRBD1 TRBJ2-4 TRBV29-1 11 SVAPQGANIQY
- TRBJ2-7 TRBV28 13 ASSLPGRARDEQY
- TRBJ2-1 TRBV2 13 ASSLLESGTNEQF
- TRBJ2-1 TRBV29-1 11 SVHSGRYNEQF
TRBD2 TRBJ2-1 TRBV5-1 13 ASSPASGSYNEQF
- TRBJ2-7 TRBV2 15 ASSQPRAAPFSYEQY
TRBD2 TRBJ2-7 TRBV5-1 15 ASSLRAGGTPGYEQY
- TRBJ2-7 TRBV4-1 13 ASSQERGRSYEQY
TRBD1 TRBJ1-4 TRBV19 12 ASTKQGVREKLF
- TRBJ1-1 TRBV30 11 ARRGYQGTEAF
TRBD2 TRBJ2-7 TRBV6-1 13 ASTTSGRSSYEQY
- TRBJ1-2 TRBV6-5 11 ASRAGGSYGYT
- TRBJ1-2 TRBV6-6 11 ASSSDGNYGYT
TRBD1 TRBJ1-2 TRBV4-1 13 ASSQTRGQNYGYT
TRBD1 TRBJ2-6 TRBV5-1 19 ASSRIHRGAKVISGANVLT
- TRBJ1-3 TRBV21-1 17 ASSGNGAEGTASGNTIY
- TRBJ2-6 TRBV28 14 ASSTRKRSGANVLT
TRBD2 TRBJ2-4 TRBV11-2 12 ASSAGLAGTIQY
- TRBJ1-5 TRBV28 11 ASRRGGDQPQH
TRBD2 TRBJ2-1 TRBV7-9 13 ASRTSGRGFNEQF
TRBD2 TRBJ2-7 TRBV18 14 ASSPRLAGSSYEQY